These 6 T cell receptor beta chains originate from one sample sequenced in a study of blood T cell repertoires in COVID-19. Using immunoSEQ multiplex PCR, the repertoire was profiled, and TCRdb retains in-frame clones only, with some absent. The sample contains around 190,000 clones, under 85% of which appear only once. The sample comprised peripheral blood. All receptors derive from a woman in her 70s with COVID-19, enrolled during active disease.

The rearrangement uses TRBV10-3 and TRBJ2-7; the match to TRBD1 covers 7 bases. With 10 bases clipped from V and 2 bases from J, the junction kept 11 bases outside the gene matches. The CDR3 contains 14 residues. CDR1 and CDR2 (germline): ENHRY, SYGVKD. CDR3 protein: CATSWDRGAYEQYF. The CDR3 region has the DNA TGTGCCACATCCTGGGACAGAGGAGCCTACGAGCAGTACTTC.

The chain uses TRBV5-8 and TRBJ1-3; perhaps TRBD1 as D (6 bases). The CDR3 covers 17 residues. Germline V gene sequence: CDR1 SGHTS, CDR2 YDEGEE. V was cut by 1 base and J by 0 bases, with 14 bases left in between. The CDR3 sequence is CASSLYRVLSSGNTIYF. The CDR3 DNA is TGTGCCAGCAGCTTGTACAGGGTCTTATCCTCTGGAAACACCATATATTTT.

V gene TRBV30 combines with J gene TRBJ2-5; 9 bases line up with TRBD2. The CDR3 extends over 12 amino acids. With 0 bases clipped from V and 10 bases from J, the junction kept 3 bases outside the gene matches. Germline CDR1 GTSNPN, CDR2 SVGIG (reference sequence). The CDR3 DNA is TGTGCCTGGAGTGTAGCGGGAGGTGGCCAGTACTTC. Protein: CAWSVAGGGQYF.

This clone came up a few times. The rearrangement links TRBV19 to TRBJ1-2, with 10 bases aligning to TRBD1. V lost 7 bases and J lost 5; bases outside the gene matches: 7. Germline V CDR1 and CDR2: LNHDA, SQIVND (reference sequence). This CDR3 spans 14 amino acids. As DNA, the CDR3 is TGTGCCAGTACCCCGACAGGGGGCCGGTATGGCTACACCTTC. It specifies CASTPTGGRYGYTF.

CDR3 nucleotide sequence: TGTGCCACCAGTGATTCCCGAGCAGGGGATAGCAATCAGCCCCAGCATTTT. This translates into CATSDSRAGDSNQPQHF. The chain recombines TRBV24-1 with TRBJ1-5, with a possible D match to TRBD1 (6 bases). V gave up 2 bases and J gave up 0 bases, with 13 bases separating them. The germline V gene encodes CDR1 KGHDR and CDR2 SFDVKD. The CDR3 runs 17 residues.

The rearrangement uses TRBV5-1 and TRBJ2-7; 9 nucleotides align to TRBD1. The V gene's germline CDR1 is SGHRS and CDR2 YFSETQ. The CDR3 is 15 residues long. V gave up 4 bases and J gave up 5 bases; unmatched junction bases: 10. CDR3 in DNA: TGCGCCAGCAGCGAACCGGGACAGGGTATCAACGAGCAGTACTTC. Its translation is CASSEPGQGINEQYF.